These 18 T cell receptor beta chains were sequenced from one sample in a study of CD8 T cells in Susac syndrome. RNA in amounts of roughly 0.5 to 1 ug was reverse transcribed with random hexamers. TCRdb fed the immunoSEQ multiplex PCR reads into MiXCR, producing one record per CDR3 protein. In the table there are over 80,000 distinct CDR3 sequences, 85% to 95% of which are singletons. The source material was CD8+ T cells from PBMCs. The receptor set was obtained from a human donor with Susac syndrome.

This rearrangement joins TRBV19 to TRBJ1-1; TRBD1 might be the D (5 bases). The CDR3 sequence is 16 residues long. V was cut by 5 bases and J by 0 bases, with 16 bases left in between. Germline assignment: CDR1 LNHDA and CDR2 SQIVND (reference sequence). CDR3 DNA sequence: TGTGCCAGTAGTGCCCCGAAGGGGTCGATGAACACTGAAGCTTTCTTT. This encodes CASSAPKGSMNTEAFF.

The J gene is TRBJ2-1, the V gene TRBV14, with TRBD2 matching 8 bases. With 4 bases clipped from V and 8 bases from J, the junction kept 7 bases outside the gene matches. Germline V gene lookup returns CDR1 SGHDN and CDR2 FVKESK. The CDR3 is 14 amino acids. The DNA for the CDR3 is TGTGCCAGCAGCCTGGGACTAGGTACCGATGAGCAGTTCTTC. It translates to CASSLGLGTDEQFF.

The CDR3 DNA follows: TGTGCCAGCAGCGTAGATTCCCCAGTATGGTCCGGGGAGCTGTTTTTT. This translates into CASSVDSPVWSGELFF. This chain connects TRBV9 to TRBJ2-2; D is undetermined. CDR3 length: 16 residues. Trimming left V 0 bases short and J 6 bases short, with 15 bases between. Germline CDR1 and CDR2: SGDLS and YYNGEE.

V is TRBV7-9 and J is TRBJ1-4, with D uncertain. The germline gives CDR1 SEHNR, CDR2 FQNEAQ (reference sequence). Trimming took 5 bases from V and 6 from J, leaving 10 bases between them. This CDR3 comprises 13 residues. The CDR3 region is CASSLGLDEKLFF. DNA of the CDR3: TGTGCCAGCAGCCTTGGACTCGATGAAAAACTGTTTTTT.

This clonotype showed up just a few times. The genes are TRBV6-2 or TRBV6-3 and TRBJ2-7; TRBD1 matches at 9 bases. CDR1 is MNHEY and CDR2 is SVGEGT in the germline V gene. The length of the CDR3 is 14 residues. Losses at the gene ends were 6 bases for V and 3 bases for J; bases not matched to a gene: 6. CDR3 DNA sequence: TGTGCCAGCAGCCAGGACAGGGGTTACTACGAGCAGTACTTC. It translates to CASSQDRGYYEQYF.

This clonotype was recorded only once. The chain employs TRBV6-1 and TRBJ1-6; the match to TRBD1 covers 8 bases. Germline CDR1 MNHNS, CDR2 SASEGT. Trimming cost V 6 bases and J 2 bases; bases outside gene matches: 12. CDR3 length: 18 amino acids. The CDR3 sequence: CASSRDRGFLTYNSPLHF. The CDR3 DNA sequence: TGTGCCAGCAGCCGTGACAGGGGTTTCCTAACCTATAATTCACCCCTCCACTTT.

The CDR3 DNA is TGTGCCAGCAGCTTAGCTAGCGGGGGGGCCGAGTCCTACAATGAGCAGTTCTTC. This sequence encodes CASSLASGGAESYNEQFF. V usage is TRBV7-9 and J usage is TRBJ2-1; 11 bases agree with TRBD2. Losses at the gene ends were 0 bases for V and 1 base for J; bases not matched to a gene: 5. The CDR3 is 18 residues long. CDR1 SEHNR and CDR2 FQNEAQ come from the germline V gene (reference sequence).

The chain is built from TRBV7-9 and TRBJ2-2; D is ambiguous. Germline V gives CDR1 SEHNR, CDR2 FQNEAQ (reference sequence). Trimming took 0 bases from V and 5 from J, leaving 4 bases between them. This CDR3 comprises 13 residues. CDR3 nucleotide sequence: TGTGCCAGCAGCTTAGCGCTGACCGGGGAGCTGTTTTTT. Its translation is CASSLALTGELFF.

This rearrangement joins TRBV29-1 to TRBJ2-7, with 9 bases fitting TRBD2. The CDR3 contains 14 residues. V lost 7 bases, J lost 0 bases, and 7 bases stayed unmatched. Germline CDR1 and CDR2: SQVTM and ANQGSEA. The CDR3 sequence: CSGRLAESSYEQYF. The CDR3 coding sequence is TGCAGCGGACGACTAGCGGAGAGCTCCTACGAGCAGTACTTC.

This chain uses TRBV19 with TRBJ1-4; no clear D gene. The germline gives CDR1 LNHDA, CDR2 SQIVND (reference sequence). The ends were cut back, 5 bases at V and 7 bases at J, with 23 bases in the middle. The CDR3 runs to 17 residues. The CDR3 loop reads CASSPRYPGLEGEKLFF. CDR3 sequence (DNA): TGTGCCAGTAGTCCACGATACCCCGGACTTGAAGGTGAAAAACTGTTTTTT.

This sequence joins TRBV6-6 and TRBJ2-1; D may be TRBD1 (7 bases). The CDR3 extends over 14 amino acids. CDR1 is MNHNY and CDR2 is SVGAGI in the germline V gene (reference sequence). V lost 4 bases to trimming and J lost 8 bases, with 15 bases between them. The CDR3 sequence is CASSSSDRVDEQFF. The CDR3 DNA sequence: TGTGCCAGCAGTTCTAGCGACAGGGTCGATGAGCAGTTCTTC.

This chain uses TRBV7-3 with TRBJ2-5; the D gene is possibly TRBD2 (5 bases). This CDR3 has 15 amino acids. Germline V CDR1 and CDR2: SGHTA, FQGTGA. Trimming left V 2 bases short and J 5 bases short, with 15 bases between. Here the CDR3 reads CASSLSASFTETQYF. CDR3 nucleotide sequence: TGTGCCAGCAGCTTATCTGCTAGCTTCACGGAGACCCAGTACTTC.

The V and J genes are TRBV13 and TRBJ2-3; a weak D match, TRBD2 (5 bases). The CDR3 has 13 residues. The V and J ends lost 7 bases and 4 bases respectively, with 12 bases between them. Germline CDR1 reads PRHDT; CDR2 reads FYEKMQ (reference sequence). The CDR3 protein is CASNAAGPDTQYF. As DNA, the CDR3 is TGTGCCAGCAACGCGGCGGGCCCAGATACGCAGTATTTT.

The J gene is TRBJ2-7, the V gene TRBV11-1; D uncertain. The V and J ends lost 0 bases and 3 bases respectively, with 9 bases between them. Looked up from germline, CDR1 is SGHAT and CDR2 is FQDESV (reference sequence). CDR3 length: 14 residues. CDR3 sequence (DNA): TGTGCCAGCAGCTTAGCGGCGGCAGGCTACGAGCAGTACTTC. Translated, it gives CASSLAAAGYEQYF.

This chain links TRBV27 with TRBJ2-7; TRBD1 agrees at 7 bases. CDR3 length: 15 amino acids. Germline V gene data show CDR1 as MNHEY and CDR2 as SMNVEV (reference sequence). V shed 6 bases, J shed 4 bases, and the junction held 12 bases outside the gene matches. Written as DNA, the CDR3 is TGTGCCAGCAGCCGAGGGCCGGGACAGAGGTACGAGCAGTACTTC. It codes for CASSRGPGQRYEQYF.

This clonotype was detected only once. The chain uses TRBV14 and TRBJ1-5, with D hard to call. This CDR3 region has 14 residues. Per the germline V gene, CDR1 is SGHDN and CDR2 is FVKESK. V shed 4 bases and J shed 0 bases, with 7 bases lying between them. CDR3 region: CASSPGNSNQPQHF. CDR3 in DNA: TGTGCCAGCAGCCCTGGAAATAGCAATCAGCCCCAGCATTTT. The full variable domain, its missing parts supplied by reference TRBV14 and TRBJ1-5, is EAGVTQFPSHSVIEKGQTVTLRCDPISGHDNLYWYRRVMGKEIKFLLHFVKESKQDESGMPNNRFLAERTGGTYSTLKVQPAELEDSGVYFCASSPGNSNQPQHFGDGTRLSIL.

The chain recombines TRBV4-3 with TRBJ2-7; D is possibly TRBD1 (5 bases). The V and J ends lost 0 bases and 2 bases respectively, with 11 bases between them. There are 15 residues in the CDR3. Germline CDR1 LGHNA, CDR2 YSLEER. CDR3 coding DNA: TGCGCCAGCAGCCAAGAGGGAAAAGGGGCCTACGAGCAGTACTTC. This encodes CASSQEGKGAYEQYF.

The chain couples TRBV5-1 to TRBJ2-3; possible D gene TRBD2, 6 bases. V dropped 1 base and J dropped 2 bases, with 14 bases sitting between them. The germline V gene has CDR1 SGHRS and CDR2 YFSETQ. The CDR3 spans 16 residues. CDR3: CASSLTVGGLTDTQYF. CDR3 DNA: TGCGCCAGCAGCTTGACGGTGGGAGGCCTCACAGATACGCAGTATTTT. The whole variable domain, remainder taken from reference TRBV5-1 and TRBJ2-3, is KAGVTQTPRYLIKTRGQQVTLSCSPISGHRSVSWYQQTPGQGLQFLFEYFSETQRNKGNFPGRFSGRQFSNSRSEMNVSTLELGDSALYLCASSLTVGGLTDTQYFGPGTRLTVL.